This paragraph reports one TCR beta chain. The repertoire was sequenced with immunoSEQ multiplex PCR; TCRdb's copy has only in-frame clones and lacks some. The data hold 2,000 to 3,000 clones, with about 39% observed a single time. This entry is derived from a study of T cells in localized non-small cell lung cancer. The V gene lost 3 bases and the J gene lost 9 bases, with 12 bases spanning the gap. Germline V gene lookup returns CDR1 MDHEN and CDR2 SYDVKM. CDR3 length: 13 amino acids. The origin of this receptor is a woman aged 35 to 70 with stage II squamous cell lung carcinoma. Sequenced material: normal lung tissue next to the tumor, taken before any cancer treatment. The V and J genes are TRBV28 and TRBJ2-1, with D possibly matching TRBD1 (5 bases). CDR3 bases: TGTGCCAGCAGTTTGGGGCAGGATGGTGAGCAGTTCTTC. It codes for CASSLGQDGEQFF.